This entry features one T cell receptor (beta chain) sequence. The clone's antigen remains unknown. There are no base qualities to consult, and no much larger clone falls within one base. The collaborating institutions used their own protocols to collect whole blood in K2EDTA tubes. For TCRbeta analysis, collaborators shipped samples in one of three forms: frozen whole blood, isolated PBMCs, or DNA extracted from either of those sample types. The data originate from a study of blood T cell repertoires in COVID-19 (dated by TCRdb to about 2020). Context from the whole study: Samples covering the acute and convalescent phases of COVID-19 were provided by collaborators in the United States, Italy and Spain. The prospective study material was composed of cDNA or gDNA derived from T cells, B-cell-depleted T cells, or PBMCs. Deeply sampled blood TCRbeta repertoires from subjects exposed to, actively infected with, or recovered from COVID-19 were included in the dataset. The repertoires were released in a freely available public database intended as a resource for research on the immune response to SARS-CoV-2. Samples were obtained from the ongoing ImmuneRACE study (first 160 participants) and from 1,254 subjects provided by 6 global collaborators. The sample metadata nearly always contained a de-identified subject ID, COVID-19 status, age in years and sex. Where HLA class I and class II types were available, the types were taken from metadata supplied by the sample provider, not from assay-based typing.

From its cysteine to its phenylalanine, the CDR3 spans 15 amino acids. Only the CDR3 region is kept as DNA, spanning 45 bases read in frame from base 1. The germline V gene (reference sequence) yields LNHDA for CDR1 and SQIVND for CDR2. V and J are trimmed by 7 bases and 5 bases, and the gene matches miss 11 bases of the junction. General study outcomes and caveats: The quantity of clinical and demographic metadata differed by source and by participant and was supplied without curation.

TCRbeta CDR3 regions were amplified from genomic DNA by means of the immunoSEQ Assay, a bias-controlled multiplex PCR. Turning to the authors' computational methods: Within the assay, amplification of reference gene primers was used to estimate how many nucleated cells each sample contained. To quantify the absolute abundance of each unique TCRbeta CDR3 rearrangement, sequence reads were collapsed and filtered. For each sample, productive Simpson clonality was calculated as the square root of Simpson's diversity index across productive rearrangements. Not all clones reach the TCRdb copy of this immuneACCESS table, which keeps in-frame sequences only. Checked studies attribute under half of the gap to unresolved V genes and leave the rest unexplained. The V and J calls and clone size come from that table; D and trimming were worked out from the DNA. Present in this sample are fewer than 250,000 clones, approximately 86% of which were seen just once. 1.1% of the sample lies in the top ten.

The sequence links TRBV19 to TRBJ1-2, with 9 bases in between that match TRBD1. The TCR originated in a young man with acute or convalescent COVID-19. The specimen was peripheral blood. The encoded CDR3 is CASMTGGTFGYGYTF. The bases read TGTGCCAGTATGACAGGGGGGACCTTTGGGTATGGCTACACCTTC.